A selection of T cell receptor beta chains follows, all from one sample in a study of blood T cell repertoires in COVID-19. The data were produced by immunoSEQ multiplex PCR, yet TCRdb's version contains in-frame clones alone and is incomplete. The sample has a few hundred thousand clones, approximately 90% seen once. What was sequenced was peripheral blood. These receptors originate from a woman between 45 and 60 years old with COVID-19, enrolled during active disease. Each CDR3 is given with its conserved first and last residue. Fields, in order: clone size, V gene, D gene, J gene, CDR3 protein, CDR3 DNA. D genes are given only for firm matches. Expanded clones get a size class; other rows say once, few or many, or leave the size out.

NA	TRBV19	NA	TRBJ1-1	CASSILGFGTEAFF	TGTGCCAGTAGTATTTTAGGATTCGGGACTGAAGCTTTCTTT
once	TRBV19	NA	TRBJ1-4	CASKTGNLEKLFF	TGTGCCAGTAAGACAGGAAATCTGGAAAAACTGTTTTTT
NA	TRBV11-2	TRBD2	TRBJ2-7	CASSPGLAGIRAYEQYF	TGTGCCAGCAGCCCTGGACTAGCGGGGATCCGGGCCTACGAGCAGTACTTC
NA	TRBV29-1	TRBD2	TRBJ2-2	CSVGGSGAGELFF	TGCAGCGTTGGCGGGAGCGGGGCCGGGGAGCTGTTTTTT
NA	TRBV7-9	NA	TRBJ1-2	CASSLEMGRAHGGYTF	TGTGCCAGCAGCTTAGAAATGGGCAGGGCGCATGGTGGCTACACCTTC
NA	TRBV19	NA	TRBJ2-1	CASSIGRVGSYNEQFF	TGTGCCAGTAGTATAGGGAGGGTGGGCTCCTACAATGAGCAGTTCTTC
NA	TRBV24-1	TRBD1	TRBJ2-6	CATSKGQTGANVLTF	TGTGCCACCAGCAAGGGACAGACTGGGGCCAACGTCCTGACTTTC
NA	TRBV5-6	TRBD1	TRBJ1-5	CASSLGGAGGSQPQHF	TGTGCCAGCAGCTTGGGAGGGGCAGGGGGGAGTCAGCCCCAGCATTTT
NA	TRBV11-1	TRBD1	TRBJ1-1	CASRKRTGENTEAFF	TGTGCCAGCAGGAAACGGACAGGTGAGAACACTGAAGCTTTCTTT
NA	TRBV6-5	NA	TRBJ1-1	CASSYSPGNTEAFF	TGTGCCAGCAGTTACTCGCCGGGTAACACTGAAGCTTTCTTT
NA	TRBV11-3	TRBD1	TRBJ2-3	CASSRQGATDTQYF	TGTGCCAGCAGCCGACAGGGGGCCACAGATACGCAGTATTTT
NA	TRBV20-1	TRBD2	TRBJ2-1	CSASSSGRFNEQFF	TGCAGTGCTAGTTCAAGCGGGAGGTTCAATGAGCAGTTCTTC
NA	TRBV4-1	TRBD2	TRBJ2-6	CASSQKTSGGVPGANVLTF	TGCGCCAGCAGCCAAAAAACTAGCGGGGGAGTCCCTGGGGCCAACGTCCTGACTTTC
NA	TRBV19	TRBD2	TRBJ2-5	CASSITGTSGRALETQYF	TGTGCCAGTAGTATTACCGGGACTAGCGGGAGGGCCCTGGAGACCCAGTACTTC
NA	TRBV4-1	TRBD2	TRBJ2-1	CASQPRGTSGEQFF	TGCGCCAGCCAGCCAAGAGGGACTAGTGGCGAGCAGTTCTTC
NA	TRBV6-4	NA	TRBJ1-3	CASSDQGGTSSGNTIYF	TGTGCCAGCAGTGACCAGGGTGGCACGTCCTCTGGAAACACCATATATTTT
NA	TRBV19	NA	TRBJ2-7	CASSIHPGADYEQYF	TGTGCCAGTAGTATACACCCGGGAGCTGACTACGAGCAGTACTTC
NA	TRBV29-1	NA	TRBJ2-7	CSVEDRVNEQYF	TGCAGCGTTGAAGACAGGGTCAACGAGCAGTACTTC
NA	TRBV5-1	TRBD2	TRBJ2-2	CASSSLAGAAGELFF	TGCGCCAGCAGCTCATTAGCGGGAGCGGCCGGGGAGCTGTTTTTT
few	TRBV27	TRBD1	TRBJ1-6	CASSERTGINSPLHF	TGTGCCAGCAGTGAACGGACAGGGATAAATTCACCCCTCCACTTT
NA	TRBV9	TRBD2	TRBJ2-3	CASSVRLAASDTQYF	TGTGCCAGCAGCGTTAGACTAGCGGCGTCAGATACGCAGTATTTT
NA	TRBV2	TRBD1	TRBJ1-2	CASSVRGGAGYTF	TGTGCCAGCAGTGTTCGAGGGGGCGCGGGCTACACCTTC
NA	TRBV29-1	TRBD1	TRBJ1-2	CSVEDVGQGIYGYTF	TGCAGCGTTGAAGATGTAGGACAGGGTATCTATGGCTACACCTTC
NA	TRBV5-6	TRBD2	TRBJ2-5	CASSQLGGLAGVLETQYF	TGTGCCAGCAGCCAACTCGGGGGACTAGCGGGAGTGTTAGAGACCCAGTACTTC
NA	TRBV5-1	NA	TRBJ1-2	CASSLALSRFSYGYTF	TGCGCCAGCAGCTTGGCATTAAGCCGCTTTTCCTATGGCTACACCTTC
NA	TRBV5-1	NA	TRBJ1-2	CASSDGQGHGYTF	TGCGCCAGCAGCGACGGGCAGGGTCATGGCTACACCTTC
NA	TRBV5-1	TRBD1	TRBJ1-5	CASSLLPLGTGERQPQHF	TGCGCCAGCAGCTTACTCCCCCTTGGGACAGGGGAGCGTCAGCCCCAGCATTTT
NA	TRBV30	TRBD2	TRBJ2-2	CACVTSGRGTGELFF	TGTGCCTGCGTAACTAGCGGGAGGGGGACCGGGGAGCTGTTTTTT
NA	TRBV3-1/TRBV3-2	TRBD2	TRBJ2-7	CASSPALTSGSYEQYF	TGTGCCAGCAGCCCGGCCTTGACTAGCGGGAGCTACGAGCAGTACTTC
NA	TRBV2	TRBD2	TRBJ2-5	CASSEVRASGRTQYF	TGTGCCAGCAGTGAAGTTAGAGCTAGCGGGAGAACCCAGTACTTC
NA	TRBV10-3	NA	TRBJ1-1	CAISDRMNTEAFF	TGTGCCATCAGTGACAGGATGAACACTGAAGCTTTCTTT
NA	TRBV19	TRBD2	TRBJ2-7	CASSIGSGGGDSYEQYF	TGTGCCAGTAGTATAGGGTCGGGGGGAGGGGACTCCTACGAGCAGTACTTC
NA	TRBV29-1	TRBD1	TRBJ1-1	CSVEDQGARTEAFF	TGCAGCGTTGAAGATCAGGGGGCGCGAACTGAAGCTTTCTTT
NA	TRBV19	NA	TRBJ2-7	CASNNGQGRKYEQYF	TGTGCCAGTAACAACGGGCAGGGTAGGAAATACGAGCAGTACTTC
NA	TRBV2	TRBD1	TRBJ2-3	CASRRQGQIPTDTQYF	TGTGCCAGCAGGAGACAGGGACAGATTCCCACAGATACGCAGTATTTT
few	TRBV19	TRBD1	TRBJ2-7	CASSITLARDRSHVEQYF	TGTGCCAGTAGTATTACCCTAGCTAGGGACAGGAGCCACGTGGAGCAGTACTTC